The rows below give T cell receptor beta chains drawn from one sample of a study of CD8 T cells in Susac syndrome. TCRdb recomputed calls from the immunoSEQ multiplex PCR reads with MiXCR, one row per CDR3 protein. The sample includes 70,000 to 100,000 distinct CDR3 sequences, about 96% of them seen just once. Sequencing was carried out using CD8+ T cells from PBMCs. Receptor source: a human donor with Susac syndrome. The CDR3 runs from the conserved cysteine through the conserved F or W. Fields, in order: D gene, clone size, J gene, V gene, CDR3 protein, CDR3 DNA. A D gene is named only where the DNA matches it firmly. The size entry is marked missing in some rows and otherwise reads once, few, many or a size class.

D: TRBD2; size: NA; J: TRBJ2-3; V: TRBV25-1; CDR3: CASSELAGRTDTQYF; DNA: TGTGCCAGCAGTGAACTAGCGGGTCGCACAGATACGCAGTATTTT
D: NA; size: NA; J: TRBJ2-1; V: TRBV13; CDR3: CASSPLSRNEQFF; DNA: TGTGCCAGCAGCCCCCTTTCGAGGAATGAGCAGTTCTTC
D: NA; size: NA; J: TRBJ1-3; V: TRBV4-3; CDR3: CASSPYQGLPGNTIYF; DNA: TGCGCCAGCAGCCCATACCAGGGTCTACCTGGAAACACCATATATTTT
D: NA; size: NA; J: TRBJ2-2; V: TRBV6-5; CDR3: CASSYSVNTGELFF; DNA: TGTGCCAGCAGTTACTCGGTGAACACCGGGGAGCTGTTTTTT
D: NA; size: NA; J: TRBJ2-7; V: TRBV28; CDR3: CASSPGCRDNEQYF; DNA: TGTGCCAGCAGCCCCGGGTGCCGGGACAACGAGCAGTACTTC
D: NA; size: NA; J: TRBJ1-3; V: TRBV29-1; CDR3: CSVLEGGTGNTIYF; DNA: TGCAGCGTTCTAGAGGGGGGGACTGGAAACACCATATATTTT
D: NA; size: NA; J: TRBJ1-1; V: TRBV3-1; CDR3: CASSPDSTTEAFF; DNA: TGTGCCAGCAGCCCAGACAGCACCACTGAAGCTTTCTTT
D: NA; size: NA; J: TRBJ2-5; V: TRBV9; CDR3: CASSVKSGEETQYF; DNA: TGTGCCAGCAGCGTAAAGTCAGGGGAGGAGACCCAGTACTTC
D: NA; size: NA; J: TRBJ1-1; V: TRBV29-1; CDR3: CSVPTPRGANTEAFF; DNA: TGCAGCGTTCCAACTCCCCGGGGGGCGAACACTGAAGCTTTCTTT
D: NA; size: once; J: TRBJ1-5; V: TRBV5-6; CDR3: CASSLAGQSGQPQHF; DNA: TGTGCCAGCAGCTTAGCCGGACAATCAGGGCAGCCCCAGCATTTT
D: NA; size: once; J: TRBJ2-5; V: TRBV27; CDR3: CASSWTLQETQYF; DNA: TGTGCCAGCAGTTGGACCCTCCAAGAGACCCAGTACTTC
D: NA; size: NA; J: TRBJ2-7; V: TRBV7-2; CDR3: CASSLDVGSSYEQYF; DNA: TGTGCCAGCAGCTTAGATGTCGGGAGCTCCTACGAGCAGTACTTC
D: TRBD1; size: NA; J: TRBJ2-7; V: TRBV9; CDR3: CASSVEGQGLPYEQYF; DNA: TGTGCCAGCAGCGTAGAAGGACAGGGTCTTCCCTACGAGCAGTACTTC
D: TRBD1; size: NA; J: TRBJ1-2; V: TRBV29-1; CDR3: CSVPRGNYGYTF; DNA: TGCAGCGTCCCCAGGGGGAACTATGGCTACACCTTC
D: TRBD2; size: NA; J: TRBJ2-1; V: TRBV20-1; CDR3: CSARDTQLAGNYNEQFF; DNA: TGCAGTGCTAGAGATACCCAACTAGCGGGGAACTACAATGAGCAGTTCTTC
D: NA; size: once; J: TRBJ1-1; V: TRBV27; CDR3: CASSSLGAEAFF; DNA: TGTGCCAGCAGTTCGTTGGGGGCTGAAGCTTTCTTT
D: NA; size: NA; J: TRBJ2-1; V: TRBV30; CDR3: CAWSDFQNEQFF; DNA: TGTGCCTGGAGTGACTTTCAGAATGAGCAGTTCTTC